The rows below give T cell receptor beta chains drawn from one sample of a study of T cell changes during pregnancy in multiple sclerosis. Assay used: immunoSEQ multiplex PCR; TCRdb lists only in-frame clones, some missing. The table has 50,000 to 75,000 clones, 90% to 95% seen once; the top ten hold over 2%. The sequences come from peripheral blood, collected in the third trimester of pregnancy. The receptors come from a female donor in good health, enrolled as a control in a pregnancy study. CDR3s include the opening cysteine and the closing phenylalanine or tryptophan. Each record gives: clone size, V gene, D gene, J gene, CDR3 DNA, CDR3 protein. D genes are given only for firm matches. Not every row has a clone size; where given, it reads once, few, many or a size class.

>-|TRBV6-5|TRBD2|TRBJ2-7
TGTGCCAGCAGTTACTCGAACGGGGGGTTCAACGAGCAGTACTTC
CASSYSNGGFNEQYF
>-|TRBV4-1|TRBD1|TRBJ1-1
TGCGCCAGCAGCCCCATGGGACAGTTGAACACTGAAGCTTTCTTT
CASSPMGQLNTEAFF
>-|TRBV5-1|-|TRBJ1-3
TGCGCCAGCAGCTTGGCGAGCTCTGGAAACACCATATATTTT
CASSLASSGNTIYF
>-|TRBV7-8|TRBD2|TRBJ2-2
TGTGCCAGCAGCTTAGGGGCGGGAGACACCGGGGAGCTGTTTTTT
CASSLGAGDTGELFF
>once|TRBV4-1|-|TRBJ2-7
TGCGCCAGCAGCCAAGGTCCTAGATCGAGCTCCTACGAGCAGTACTTC
CASSQGPRSSSYEQYF
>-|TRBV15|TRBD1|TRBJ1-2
TGTGCCACCAGCCCAGGGACAGGGGCACTTAACTATGGCTACACCTTC
CATSPGTGALNYGYTF
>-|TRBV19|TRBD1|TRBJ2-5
TGTGCCAGTAGTCTAACAGGGGGGAGGAAGACCCAGTACTTC
CASSLTGGRKTQYF
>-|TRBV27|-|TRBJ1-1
TGTGCCAGCAGTTTAAGTGCGGCAACTGAAGCTTTCTTT
CASSLSAATEAFF
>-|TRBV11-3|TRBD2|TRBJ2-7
TGTGCCAGCAGCCTTAGCGGGAGCTCCTACGAGCAGTACTTC
CASSLSGSSYEQYF
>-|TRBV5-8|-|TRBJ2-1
TGTGCCAGCAACCTAAAAATGTCCCATGAGCAGTTCTTC
CASNLKMSHEQFF
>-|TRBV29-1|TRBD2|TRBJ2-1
TGCAGCGTACCGTGGGGGGGTAATGAGCAGTTCTTC
CSVPWGGNEQFF
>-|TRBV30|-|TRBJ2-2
TGTGCCTGGAGTAGGTTAGCGGAGACCGGGGAGCTGTTTTTT
CAWSRLAETGELFF
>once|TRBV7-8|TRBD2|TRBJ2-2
TGTGCCAGCAGCCTGGGACTAGCACACACCGGGGAGCTGTTTTTT
CASSLGLAHTGELFF
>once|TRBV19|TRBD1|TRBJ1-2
TGTGCCAGTAGTAGGACAGGGGATGGCTATGGCTACACCTTC
CASSRTGDGYGYTF
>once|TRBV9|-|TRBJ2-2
TGTGCCAGCAGCGTGAGGTCAACCCGCACCGGGGAGCTGTTTTTT
CASSVRSTRTGELFF
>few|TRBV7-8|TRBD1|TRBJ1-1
TGTGCCAGCAGCTTAGGGGACAGCTTTGAAGCTTTCTTT
CASSLGDSFEAFF
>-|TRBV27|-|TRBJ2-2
TGTGCCAGCAGGTGGACTACTGCGACCGGGGAGCTGTTTTTT
CASRWTTATGELFF
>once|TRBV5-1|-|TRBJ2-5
TGCGCCAGCAGCTTGGCCCTGCTTCGGGAAGAGACCCAGTACTTC
CASSLALLREETQYF
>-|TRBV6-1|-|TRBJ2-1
TGTGCCAGCAGTGAAGGGATGAGGGCCGGCTCCTACAATGAGCAGTTCTTC
CASSEGMRAGSYNEQFF
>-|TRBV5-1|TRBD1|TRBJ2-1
TGCGCCAGCAGCCCGAGGACAGGGGACAATGAGCAGTTCTTC
CASSPRTGDNEQFF
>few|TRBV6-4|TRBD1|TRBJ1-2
TGTGCCAGCAGTGAAGACGGGACAGGGCAACGTGGCTACACCTTC
CASSEDGTGQRGYTF
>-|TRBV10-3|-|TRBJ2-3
TGTGCCATCAGTGCTAGCATTAGCACAGATACGCAGTATTTT
CAISASISTDTQYF
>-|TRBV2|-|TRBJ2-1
TGTGCCACCAGACTTACAGGGCCCCGGGACAATGAGCAGTTCTTC
CATRLTGPRDNEQFF
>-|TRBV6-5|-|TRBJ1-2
TGTGCCAGCAGCATCGGACAGCGGTCTGTGGGCTACACCTTC
CASSIGQRSVGYTF
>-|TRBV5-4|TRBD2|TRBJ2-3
TGTGCCAGCAGCTTGACTAGCGGGGGCGGACATACGCAGTATTTT
CASSLTSGGGHTQYF
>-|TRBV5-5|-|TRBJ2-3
TGTGCCAGCAGCTTGTACAGGGTCAGCACAGATACGCAGTATTTT
CASSLYRVSTDTQYF
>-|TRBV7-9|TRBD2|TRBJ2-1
TGTGCCAGCAGACTCCTTAGCGGGAGAGACTACAATGAGCAGTTCTTC
CASRLLSGRDYNEQFF
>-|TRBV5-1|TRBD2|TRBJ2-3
TGCGCCAGCAGCCCGGGACTAGCGGGAGTCTCAGATACGCAGTATTTT
CASSPGLAGVSDTQYF
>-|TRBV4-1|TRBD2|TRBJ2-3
TGCGCCAGCAGCCAAGATATGGTAGCGGGAGTCACAGATACGCAGTATTTT
CASSQDMVAGVTDTQYF
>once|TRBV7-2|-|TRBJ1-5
TGTGCCAGCAGCCCTTCGGTCAATCAGCCCCAGCATTTT
CASSPSVNQPQHF
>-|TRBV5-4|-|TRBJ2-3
TGTGCCAGCAGCTTCTTCCCAGATACGCAGTATTTT
CASSFFPDTQYF
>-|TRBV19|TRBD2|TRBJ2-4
TGTGCCAGTAGTATAAAGCGGGGTGGTATAAACATTCAGTACTTC
CASSIKRGGINIQYF
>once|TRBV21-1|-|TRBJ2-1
TGTGCCCGGTCCTACGGGACAAACTTACCCTACAATGAGCAGTTCTTC
CARSYGTNLPYNEQFF
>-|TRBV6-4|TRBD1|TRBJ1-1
TGTGCCAGCAGCCCCTTACCACAGGGGGGGAACACTGAAGCTTTCTTT
CASSPLPQGGNTEAFF
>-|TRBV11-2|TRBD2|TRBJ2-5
TGTGCCAGCGGAGATGCGCTAGCGGGGGGAGAGACCCAGTACTTC
CASGDALAGGETQYF
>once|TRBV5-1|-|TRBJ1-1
TGCGCCAGCAGCAGGGAGGGGGGGAACACTGAAGCTTTCTTT
CASSREGGNTEAFF
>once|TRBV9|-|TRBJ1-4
TGTGCCAGCAGCGCGATGTGGGAGGTCCCGGGCGAAAAACTGTTTTTT
CASSAMWEVPGEKLFF